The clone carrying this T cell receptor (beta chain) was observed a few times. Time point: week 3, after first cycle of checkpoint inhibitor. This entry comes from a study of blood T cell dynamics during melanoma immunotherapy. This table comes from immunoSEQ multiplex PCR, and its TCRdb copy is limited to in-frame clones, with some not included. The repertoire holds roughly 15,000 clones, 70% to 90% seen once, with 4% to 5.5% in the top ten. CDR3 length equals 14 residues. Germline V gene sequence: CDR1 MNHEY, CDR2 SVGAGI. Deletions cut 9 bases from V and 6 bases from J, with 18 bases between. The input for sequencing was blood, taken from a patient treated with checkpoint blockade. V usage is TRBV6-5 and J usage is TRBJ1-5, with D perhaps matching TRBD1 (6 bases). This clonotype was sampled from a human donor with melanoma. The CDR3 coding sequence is TGTGCCAGACGAGCGGGGGCTGGTTTTCAGCCCCAGCATTTT. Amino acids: CARRAGAGFQPQHF.